Described below is a single T cell receptor beta chain sequence and its context. Its antigen is not known. The data derive from a study of cytomegalovirus exposure and HLA in healthy donors. V was cut by 4 bases and J by 0 bases, with 7 bases left in between. In germline, CDR1 is WNHNN, CDR2 SYGVQD (reference sequence). CDR3 length equals 15 residues. The study ran its PCR with 60 Vbeta and 13 Jbeta primers. Original handling: Unique TCR beta chains numbered approximately 80 million in a later analysis, with 10 million to 14 million shared. Sequencing used immunoSEQ multiplex PCR; TCRdb keeps in-frame clones, though not all of them. The V and J calls and clone size were taken over from that table, and D and trimming were inferred from the DNA. Recorded for this sample: around 200,000 clones. Study-level results: An analysis was carried out at a later point. It showed that HLA-associated TCR beta chains were more clonally expanded than equally common non-associated chains. From TCR beta sequences, most subjects' HLA-A and HLA-B alleles were reportedly predicted accurately. In vitro, a few CMV-associated chains proved specific for CMV antigens.

The V gene is TRBV10-1, the J gene TRBJ2-6; D is undetermined. The source material was PBMCs. The origin of this receptor is a woman aged 25-40 years in good health and CMV-seropositive. This CDR3 reads CASSGANSGANVLTF. The CDR3 bases are TGCGCCAGCAGTGGAGCGAACTCTGGGGCCAACGTCCTGACTTTC.